The 32 T cell receptor beta chains given below trace back to one sample, sequenced in a study of T-cell memory formation after mild COVID-19. TCRdb itself ran the 5' RACE reads through MiXCR, one entry per CDR3 protein. In the table there are about 430,000 distinct CDR3 sequences, approximately 24% of which are singletons. Material for sequencing was PBMCs or a T cell subset sorted from them (not recorded which). These receptors were collected from an adult woman who had mild COVID-19 (a few samples of this study predate the infection). Cell type and time point are not known.

The chain recombines TRBV5-1 with TRBJ1-2; D not certain. The CDR3 contains 16 residues. CDR1 and CDR2 (germline): SGHRS, YFSETQ. V lost 0 bases and J lost 6, with 18 bases in between. CDR3 DNA: TGCGCCAGCAGCTTGGAATGGTGGGCAGATAAGCATGGCTACACCTTC. It is translated as CASSLEWWADKHGYTF. Full variable domain (outside the CDR3, taken from reference TRBV5-1 and TRBJ1-2): KAGVTQTPRYLIKTRGQQVTLSCSPISGHRSVSWYQQTPGQGLQFLFEYFSETQRNKGNFPGRFSGRQFSNSRSEMNVSTLELGDSALYLCASSLEWWADKHGYTFGSGTRLTVV.

This clonotype showed up just a few times. The chain combines TRBV12-3 or TRBV12-4 with TRBJ2-1; 8 bases fit TRBD1. The CDR3 is 14 residues long. Germline trimming cut 3 bases from V and 8 bases from J; bases unmatched to any gene: 6. The DNA for the CDR3 is TGTGCCAGCAGTTTTATGGGACAGGTCGATGAGCAGTTCTTC. Its translation: CASSFMGQVDEQFF.

The chain combines TRBV7-2 with TRBJ2-4; 7 nucleotides match TRBD1. The V gene's germline CDR1 is SGHTA and CDR2 FQGNSA. The CDR3 loop spans 18 amino acids. Trimming at V came to 5 bases and at J to 0 bases, leaving 13 bases not matched to a gene. The CDR3 loop reads CASSLWTGPSPAKNIQYF. CDR3 in DNA: TGTGCCAGCAGCCTTTGGACAGGTCCCTCCCCAGCCAAAAACATTCAGTACTTC.

The chain recombines TRBV2 with TRBJ1-5; D unclear. Trimming removed 4 bases at V and 8 bases at J, with 15 bases between. The CDR3 is made up of 14 amino acids. Germline V gives CDR1 SNHLY, CDR2 FYNNEI. The CDR3 sequence is CASSGAGGFEPQHF. The CDR3 region has the DNA TGTGCCAGCAGTGGGGCTGGTGGATTTGAGCCCCAGCATTTT.

A few counts support this clonotype. The chain recombines TRBV2 with TRBJ2-7, with TRBD2 as a possible D gene (5 bases). From germline, CDR1 is SNHLY and CDR2 FYNNEI. Deletions cut 11 bases from V and 2 bases from J, with 13 bases between. The CDR3 is 12 amino acids. CDR3 sequence: CASRVATYEQYF. CDR3 sequence (DNA): TGTGCCTCCCGAGTAGCGACCTACGAGCAGTACTTC.

This clonotype was recorded a few times. The rearrangement joins TRBV20-1 to TRBJ2-1; no reliable D call. The ends were cut back, 6 bases at V and 0 bases at J, with 12 bases in the middle. The CDR3 is 14 amino acids. Germline V CDR1 and CDR2: DFQATT, SNEGSKA (reference sequence). CDR3 bases: TGCAGTGCGGTGGGTTTCCTCTCCTACAATGAGCAGTTCTTC. Translating gives CSAVGFLSYNEQFF.

The chain uses TRBV5-1 and TRBJ2-3, with 9 positions matching TRBD2. The CDR3 consists of 17 residues. The trim removed 2 bases at V and 4 bases at J, leaving 11 bases unmatched. From germline, CDR1 is SGHRS and CDR2 YFSETQ. DNA of the CDR3: TGCGCCAGCAGCTTTATGGCGGGAGGGCCAACGGCAGATACGCAGTATTTT. Its translation is CASSFMAGGPTADTQYF.

The J gene is TRBJ2-1, the V gene TRBV3-1, with TRBD1 matching 8 bases. CDR1 and CDR2 from the germline V gene are LGHDT and YNNKEL (reference sequence). This CDR3 has 17 amino acids. Trimming took 0 bases from V and 2 from J; bases not matched to a gene: 6. In DNA form, the CDR3 reads TGTGCCAGCAGCCAAGATCGGGGACAGGTAACCTACAATGAGCAGTTCTTC. As protein: CASSQDRGQVTYNEQFF.

CDR3: CASSQRPQEELFF. The DNA of the CDR3 is TGTGCCAGCTCACAAAGGCCCCAAGAGGAGCTGTTTTTT. The chain joins TRBV18 to TRBJ2-2, with D unclear. V was shortened by 4 bases and J by 10 bases, with 13 bases between the two germline ends. CDR3 size: 13 residues. Germline CDR1 KGHSH, CDR2 LQKENI.

This chain joins TRBV29-1 and TRBJ2-7, with 12 nucleotides matching TRBD2. The CDR3 runs to 13 residues. The V segment lost 6 bases and the J segment 3 bases; nucleotides outside the gene matches: 3. Germline V lookup: CDR1 SQVTM, CDR2 ANQGSEA. The CDR3 DNA sequence: TGCAGCGTCCTACTAGCGGGAGGCTACGAGCAGTACTTC. This sequence encodes CSVLLAGGYEQYF.

The V call is TRBV9, the J call TRBJ1-1, with D tentatively TRBD1 (5 bases). The CDR3 spans 15 residues. Between the trimmed V and J ends, which lost 4 bases and 0 bases, there was a span of 13 bases. CDR1 is SGDLS and CDR2 is YYNGEE in the germline V gene. The CDR3 sequence is CASSPQADVNTEAFF. The CDR3 coding sequence is TGTGCCAGCAGCCCACAGGCGGATGTGAACACTGAAGCTTTCTTT.

The table lists this clonotype with a few counts. The chain couples TRBV11-2 to TRBJ2-3; D ambiguous. V lost 0 bases and J lost 4, with 11 bases in between. Germline CDR1 SGHAT, CDR2 FQNNGV. CDR3 length: 15 residues. Written as DNA, the CDR3 is TGTGCCAGCAGCTTAGATCATGGGGTATCAGATACGCAGTATTTT. This sequence encodes CASSLDHGVSDTQYF.

This clonotype has just a few counts. The chain combines TRBV3-1 with TRBJ2-1; 8 positions agree with TRBD2. Looked up from germline, CDR1 is LGHDT and CDR2 is YNNKEL (reference sequence). Trimming cost V 4 bases and J 3 bases; bases outside gene matches: 20. The CDR3 covers 20 residues. The CDR3 protein is CASSLELKSSAGLGYNEQFF. Here the CDR3 DNA reads TGTGCCAGCAGCCTAGAACTGAAATCTTCTGCGGGACTAGGCTACAATGAGCAGTTCTTC.

This clonotype was observed a few times. This rearrangement joins TRBV4-1 to TRBJ2-4; TRBD1 agrees at 10 bases. Trimming took 4 bases from V and 4 from J; bases not matched to a gene: 1. CDR1 and CDR2 (germline): MGHRA, YSYEKL. The CDR3 runs to 14 residues. CDR3 coding DNA: TGCGCCAGCAGCCTGGGACAGGGGAAAAACATTCAGTACTTC. Translation: CASSLGQGKNIQYF.

This chain links TRBV7-2 with TRBJ2-2; 8 bases align to TRBD2. The CDR3 loop spans 17 amino acids. Germline CDR1 and CDR2: SGHTA and FQGNSA. V lost 5 bases, J lost 6 bases, and 14 bases stayed unmatched. CDR3: CASSPTGGGFIAGELFF. CDR3 bases: TGTGCCAGCAGCCCCACCGGGGGGGGTTTTATTGCCGGGGAGCTGTTTTTT.

The table lists this clonotype with a few counts. CDR3 residues: CSVDIGDWRVTGELFF. The CDR3 nucleotides read TGCAGCGTAGACATCGGTGACTGGAGGGTCACCGGGGAGCTGTTTTTT. The chain couples TRBV29-1 to TRBJ2-2, with D tentatively TRBD2 (6 bases). Per germline, CDR1 SQVTM and CDR2 ANQGSEA. This CDR3 region has 16 residues. V lost 6 bases and J lost 4, with 21 bases in between.

The table lists this clonotype with many counts. The rearrangement links TRBV20-1 to TRBJ2-7, with a possible D match to TRBD1 (6 bases). V dropped 7 bases and J dropped 2 bases, with 12 bases sitting between them. This CDR3 spans 12 amino acids. Germline V lookup: CDR1 DFQATT, CDR2 SNEGSKA (reference sequence). The CDR3 sequence: CSVQGLTYEQYF. CDR3 in DNA: TGCAGTGTACAGGGTCTAACCTACGAGCAGTACTTC.

This clonotype occurred a few times. The chain recombines TRBV9 with TRBJ1-6; D ambiguous. The germline V gene has CDR1 SGDLS and CDR2 YYNGEE. CDR3 length: 16 residues. V was pared by 4 bases and J by 7 bases, with 18 bases between. This CDR3 reads CASSPPTWAPNSPLHF. The CDR3 coding sequence is TGTGCCAGCAGCCCGCCGACGTGGGCCCCGAATTCACCCCTCCACTTT. Full variable domain (remainder filled in from reference TRBV9 and TRBJ1-6): DSGVTQTPKHLITATGQRVTLRCSPRSGDLSVYWYQQSLDQGLQFLIQYYNGEERAKGNILERFSAQQFPDLHSELNLSSLELGDSALYFCASSPPTWAPNSPLHFGNGTRLTVT.

The genes are TRBV7-2 and TRBJ1-2; the D is unclear. CDR3 length: 15 residues. CDR1 is SGHTA, CDR2 FQGNSA, per germline. V lost 4 bases and J 0 bases, leaving 12 bases between the germline ends. CDR3 amino acids: CASSWTWTTNYGYTF. In DNA form, the CDR3 reads TGTGCCAGCAGCTGGACCTGGACTACTAACTATGGCTACACCTTC. The full variable domain, rest sourced from reference TRBV7-2 and TRBJ1-2, is GAGVSQSPSNKVTEKGKDVELRCDPISGHTALYWYRQSLGQGLEFLIYFQGNSAPDKSGLPSDRFSAERTGGSVSTLTIQRTQQEDSAVYLCASSWTWTTNYGYTFGSGTRLTVV.

This clonotype was counted a few times. This chain joins TRBV4-2 and TRBJ1-6; 7 bases fit TRBD1. With 1 base clipped from V and 5 bases from J, the junction kept 14 bases outside the gene matches. From germline, CDR1 is LGHNA and CDR2 YNFKEQ. The CDR3 sequence is 19 residues long. The CDR3 nucleotides read TGTGCCAGCAGCCAAGGGATTTCGTCCAGGGGGGGCAATAATTCACCCCTCCACTTT. Translated: CASSQGISSRGGNNSPLHF.

The chain has TRBV7-2 and TRBJ2-3, with 9 bases aligning to TRBD2. The CDR3 runs to 19 residues. Per the germline V gene, CDR1 is SGHTA and CDR2 is FQGNSA. The V segment lost 5 bases and the J segment 0 bases; nucleotides outside the gene matches: 15. CDR3 region: CASSQSWAGGPASTDTQYF. CDR3 nucleotide sequence: TGTGCCAGCAGCCAGTCGTGGGCGGGGGGGCCTGCTAGCACAGATACGCAGTATTTT.

There are a few counts of this clonotype. The chain is built from TRBV25-1 and TRBJ2-7; no reliable D call. Germline-derived CDR1 and CDR2 are MGHDK and SYGVNS. There are 13 residues in the CDR3. Deletions cut 3 bases from V and 0 bases from J, with 6 bases between. CDR3 sequence reads: CASSDVLSYEQYF. CDR3 bases: TGTGCCAGCAGTGATGTGCTCTCCTACGAGCAGTACTTC.

This chain connects TRBV20-1 to TRBJ1-1; tentatively, D is TRBD1 (5 bases). Looked up from germline, CDR1 is DFQATT and CDR2 is SNEGSKA (reference sequence). The CDR3 covers 13 residues. The V end lost 5 bases, the J end lost 0 bases, and 10 bases lay between the germline ends. The CDR3 is CSAAGLLNTEAFF. The CDR3, as DNA: TGCAGTGCTGCGGGACTCCTGAACACTGAAGCTTTCTTT.

The chain combines TRBV6-2 or TRBV6-3 with TRBJ2-6, with a weak D call TRBD1 (6 bases). In germline, CDR1 is MNHEY, CDR2 SVGEGT. V was pared by 6 bases and J by 0 bases, with 18 bases between. The CDR3 has 18 amino acids. The CDR3 DNA is TGTGCCAGCAGCCGGATCGACAGGTACCGCTCTGGGGCCAACGTCCTGACTTTC. Protein product: CASSRIDRYRSGANVLTF.

This clonotype was observed a handful of times. The chain carries TRBV7-8 and TRBJ1-2; the match to TRBD1 covers 7 bases. The CDR3 loop spans 13 amino acids. In germline, CDR1 is SGHVS, CDR2 FQNEAQ. V gave up 5 bases and J gave up 5 bases; unmatched junction bases: 5. This CDR3 is CASSLGQRYGYTF. The DNA of the CDR3 is TGTGCCAGCAGCCTGGGACAGAGATATGGCTACACCTTC.

In its sample, this clonotype was seen once. The gene calls are TRBV6-5 and TRBJ1-5, with D hard to call. The length of the CDR3 is 13 residues. The V end was cut by 6 bases, the J end by 8 bases, with 14 bases between. Per the germline V gene, CDR1 is MNHEY and CDR2 is SVGAGI. The CDR3 nucleotides read TGTGCCAGCAGCCTCGGGTTCGACAAGCCCCAGCATTTT. Its protein product is CASSLGFDKPQHF.

This clonotype was detected only a few times. This chain links TRBV24-1 with TRBJ2-4; the match to TRBD1 covers 7 bases. CDR3 length: 13 amino acids. V lost 5 bases and J lost 10; bases outside the gene matches: 7. Per germline, CDR1 KGHDR and CDR2 SFDVKD. The CDR3 DNA is TGTGCCACCAGTGGAGACAGGACAGGTATTCAGTACTTC. Translated, it gives CATSGDRTGIQYF.

In this sample, this clonotype turned up a few times. The chain has TRBV27 and TRBJ2-1, with D perhaps TRBD1 (5 bases). In germline, CDR1 is MNHEY, CDR2 SMNVEV (reference sequence). CDR3 length: 13 amino acids. Trimming stripped 10 bases from V and 2 bases from J, with 12 bases between. This CDR3 is CAIKRGPYNEQFF. The CDR3 DNA is TGTGCCATCAAAAGGGGTCCCTACAATGAGCAGTTCTTC.

This clonotype was seen a handful of times. The rearrangement links TRBV19 to TRBJ2-2; TRBD2 might be the D (6 bases). This CDR3 has 15 residues. The V gene lost 4 bases and the J gene lost 4 bases, with 13 bases spanning the gap. CDR1 LNHDA and CDR2 SQIVND come from the germline V gene (reference sequence). For the CDR3, the DNA is TGTGCCAGTAGTACCAGGAGGGGTCTCACCGGGGAGCTGTTTTTT. Amino acids: CASSTRRGLTGELFF.

The V and J genes are TRBV29-1 and TRBJ1-1; unclear D gene. This CDR3 comprises 15 residues. CDR1 is SQVTM, CDR2 ANQGSEA, per germline. V was shortened by 5 bases and J by 1 base, with 17 bases between the two germline ends. For the CDR3, the DNA is TGCAGCGTTATTCCCGACGGGATATCGAACACTGAAGCTTTCTTT. Amino acid sequence: CSVIPDGISNTEAFF.

The rearrangement links TRBV19 to TRBJ2-7; no definite D call. The CDR3 loop spans 13 amino acids. V lost 5 bases and J 4 bases, leaving 12 bases between the germline ends. Germline V gives CDR1 LNHDA, CDR2 SQIVND (reference sequence). The CDR3 region has the DNA TGTGCCAGTAGTGTGCGAGCCGCTTACGAGCAGTACTTC. It specifies CASSVRAAYEQYF.

V is TRBV5-1 and J is TRBJ2-3, with D tentatively TRBD1 or TRBD2 (5 bases each). The CDR3 covers 14 residues. Germline-derived CDR1 and CDR2 are SGHRS and YFSETQ. Trimming left V 5 bases short and J 1 base short, with 11 bases between. The CDR3 protein is CASRLPGRTDTQYF. The CDR3 DNA sequence: TGCGCCAGCAGGCTCCCGGGGCGCACAGATACGCAGTATTTT.